This is a list of T cell receptor beta chains from one sample in a study of blood T cell repertoires in COVID-19. Produced via immunoSEQ multiplex PCR; TCRdb's table is partial and in-frame only. Of approximately 670,000 clones listed, 75% to 90% are singletons. Material: peripheral blood. Receptors originate from a young woman with acute or convalescent COVID-19. CDR3s include the opening cysteine and the closing phenylalanine or tryptophan. The D gene is left open where the match is weak. Rows give clone size only sometimes, using once, few, many, or a class for an expanded clone.

v_call,d_call,clone_size,j_call,cdr3_aa,cdr3_nt
TRBV7-9,NA,NA,TRBJ1-2,CASSSPTLNYGYTF,TGTGCCAGCAGCTCCCCGACTCTTAACTATGGCTACACCTTC
TRBV2,NA,NA,TRBJ1-2,CASSPDGRGSDGYTF,TGTGCCAGCAGTCCTGACGGCCGGGGTAGTGATGGCTACACCTTC
TRBV7-2,NA,NA,TRBJ1-1,CASSPDRWGTEAFF,TGTGCCAGCAGCCCCGACAGGTGGGGCACTGAAGCTTTCTTT
TRBV24-1,NA,NA,TRBJ1-2,CATSEGRGADNYGYTF,TGTGCCACCAGTGAGGGAAGGGGCGCGGATAACTATGGCTACACCTTC
TRBV18,NA,once,TRBJ1-1,CASSKDRNTEAFF,TGTGCCAGCTCCAAGGACAGGAACACTGAAGCTTTCTTT
TRBV5-1,NA,NA,TRBJ1-1,CASSLRGTEAFF,TGCGCCAGCAGCTTGAGGGGCACTGAAGCTTTCTTT
TRBV13,TRBD1,NA,TRBJ1-3,CASSDLDRGGNTIYF,TGTGCCAGCAGCGACCTGGACAGGGGAGGAAACACCATATATTTT
TRBV6-1,NA,NA,TRBJ2-7,CASSEAGRGTSYEQYF,TGTGCCAGCAGTGAAGCAGGAAGGGGGACATCCTACGAGCAGTACTTC
TRBV7-2,TRBD1,NA,TRBJ2-7,CATSTGYGYEQYF,TGTGCCACATCGACAGGGTATGGTTACGAGCAGTACTTC
TRBV12-5,NA,NA,TRBJ1-5,CASGLVPGPQHF,TGTGCTAGTGGTTTGGTACCGGGGCCCCAGCATTTT
TRBV4-3,NA,once,TRBJ1-5,CASSRTLPPPYQPQHF,TGCGCCAGCAGCCGGACTCTTCCCCCCCCCTATCAGCCCCAGCATTTT
TRBV2,NA,NA,TRBJ1-5,CASSEGRQAAQPQHF,TGTGCCAGCAGTGAAGGGAGACAGGCCGCTCAGCCCCAGCATTTT
TRBV27,NA,NA,TRBJ1-5,CASSLYRDLSNQPQHF,TGTGCCAGCAGTTTATACAGGGACCTTAGCAATCAGCCCCAGCATTTT
TRBV11-3,TRBD1,NA,TRBJ2-3,CASSFEQGDTQYF,TGTGCCAGCAGCTTCGAACAGGGGGATACGCAGTATTTT
TRBV13,NA,NA,TRBJ2-3,CARGRLAGSPNLSHTDTQYF,TGTGCCAGGGGGCGGCTAGCCGGGAGCCCAAACCTGTCACACACAGATACGCAGTATTTT
TRBV2,TRBD1,NA,TRBJ1-5,CASRGQGGQPQHF,TGTGCCAGCAGAGGACAGGGCGGTCAGCCCCAGCATTTT
TRBV7-9,NA,NA,TRBJ1-2,CASSSRQAVYGYTF,TGTGCCAGCAGCTCTCGACAGGCAGTCTATGGCTACACCTTC
TRBV12-5,NA,NA,TRBJ2-4,CASGLVLPRVKNIQYF,TGTGCTAGTGGTTTGGTACTCCCCAGGGTCAAGAACATTCAGTACTTC
TRBV5-4,NA,NA,TRBJ1-1,CASSLPDSSTEAFF,TGTGCCAGCAGCCTACCGGACAGCAGCACTGAAGCTTTCTTT
TRBV7-2,TRBD1,NA,TRBJ2-1,CASTFVRDRAYNEQFF,TGTGCCAGTACCTTCGTCCGGGACAGGGCCTACAATGAGCAGTTCTTC
TRBV6-2/TRBV6-3,NA,NA,TRBJ2-1,CASSYGLYNEQFF,TGTGCCAGCAGTTACGGGCTTTACAATGAGCAGTTCTTC
TRBV5-1,TRBD1,NA,TRBJ1-4,CASSLSQGAGEKLFF,TGCGCCAGCAGCTTGTCACAGGGGGCGGGTGAAAAACTGTTTTTT
TRBV6-5,NA,once,TRBJ1-1,CASSPPQGNTEAFF,TGTGCCAGCAGTCCCCCCCAGGGGAACACTGAAGCTTTCTTT
TRBV4-3,TRBD1,NA,TRBJ2-1,CASSQHLEGSSPGQGIGEQFF,TGCGCCAGCAGCCAACACCTCGAGGGGTCATCACCGGGACAGGGAATAGGTGAGCAGTTCTTC
TRBV30,NA,NA,TRBJ1-5,CAWGGPGGNQPQHF,TGTGCCTGGGGGGGACCGGGGGGCAATCAGCCCCAGCATTTT
TRBV19,NA,NA,TRBJ1-1,CASIAIGGAKGTEAFF,TGTGCCAGTATCGCCATTGGAGGGGCCAAGGGGACTGAAGCTTTCTTT
TRBV3-1/TRBV3-2,NA,NA,TRBJ1-2,CASSPSGKGYTF,TGTGCCAGCAGCCCGTCAGGGAAGGGCTACACCTTC
TRBV4-3,TRBD1,NA,TRBJ2-1,CASSQGSGTGLYNEQFF,TGCGCCAGCAGCCAGGGATCCGGGACAGGGCTATACAATGAGCAGTTCTTC
TRBV9,NA,NA,TRBJ1-1,CASSVAHGGEAFF,TGTGCCAGCAGCGTAGCTCACGGCGGGGAAGCTTTCTTT
TRBV5-1,NA,NA,TRBJ2-7,CASSHSYEQYF,TGCGCCAGCAGCCATTCCTACGAGCAGTACTTC
TRBV30,TRBD1,NA,TRBJ1-4,CAWRTGGLNEKLFF,TGTGCCTGGAGGACAGGGGGCCTCAATGAAAAACTGTTTTTT